These 10 T cell receptor beta chains came from one sample sequenced in a study of cytomegalovirus exposure and HLA in healthy donors. Both 60 Vbeta primers and 13 Jbeta primers went into the PCR. Assay used: immunoSEQ multiplex PCR; TCRdb lists only in-frame clones, some missing. The repertoire holds 250,000 to 300,000 clones, with 85% to 95% as singletons. Input material: PBMCs. Receptors were obtained from a girl aged 2-10 years in good health and CMV-seronegative.

The chain carries TRBV2 and TRBJ1-3, with a weak D call TRBD1 (6 bases). The CDR3 spans 15 residues. The germline V and J ends were trimmed by 7 bases and 0 bases, with 13 bases remaining between them. From germline, CDR1 is SNHLY and CDR2 FYNNEI. CDR3 sequence (DNA): TGTGCCAGCAAACTACAGGGTTACTCTGGAAACACCATATATTTT. Protein: CASKLQGYSGNTIYF.

The chain joins TRBV30 to TRBJ1-1; no clear D gene. The CDR3 sequence is 12 residues long. Germline loops: CDR1 GTSNPN, CDR2 SVGIG (reference sequence). Deletions cut 3 bases from V and 2 bases from J, with 7 bases between. CDR3 region: CAWRALNTEAFF. CDR3 nucleotide sequence: TGTGCCTGGAGAGCTCTAAACACTGAAGCTTTCTTT.

The chain employs TRBV7-7 and TRBJ2-1, with 7 bases matching TRBD2. V trimming: 1 base; J trimming: 8 bases; junction bases outside the gene matches: 8. The length of the CDR3 is 15 residues. Germline CDR1 SSHAT, CDR2 FNYEAQ (reference sequence). The CDR3 sequence: CASSLGEGQWDEQFF. For the CDR3, the DNA is TGTGCCAGCAGCTTAGGGGAGGGTCAGTGGGATGAGCAGTTCTTC.

V is TRBV20-1 and J is TRBJ2-1; no clear D. Germline values: CDR1 DFQATT, CDR2 SNEGSKA (reference sequence). The CDR3 is 10 amino acids. The V gene lost 1 base and the J gene lost 8 bases, with 3 bases spanning the gap. The CDR3 sequence is CSARADEQFF. CDR3 coding DNA: TGCAGTGCTAGAGCAGATGAGCAGTTCTTC.

The J gene is TRBJ1-2, the V gene TRBV2, with a possible D match to TRBD1 (5 bases). V was trimmed by 10 bases and J by 8 bases, leaving 17 bases between them. The CDR3 runs 12 residues. Looked up from germline, CDR1 is SNHLY and CDR2 is FYNNEI. The CDR3 here is CATTTGGGGYTF. The CDR3 DNA reads as TGTGCCACCACAACGGGGGGAGGGGGCTACACCTTC.

V gene TRBV7-9 combines with J gene TRBJ1-5, with D possibly being TRBD1 (5 bases). CDR1 is SEHNR, CDR2 FQNEAQ, per germline (reference sequence). The CDR3 covers 18 residues. V was trimmed by 4 bases and J by 6 bases, leaving 25 bases between them. In nucleotides, the CDR3 is TGTGCCAGCAGCTCTCCAACCTCCTTGTCTCAGGGTGGTCAGCCCCAGCATTTT. Protein: CASSSPTSLSQGGQPQHF.

J is TRBJ2-7 and V is TRBV6-6; D is possibly TRBD2 (6 bases). Germline CDR1 is MNHNY and CDR2 is SVGAGI (reference sequence). V gave up 6 bases and J gave up 0 bases, with 12 bases separating them. The CDR3 extends over 14 amino acids. The CDR3 loop reads CASSPQGGSYEQYF. DNA of the CDR3: TGTGCCAGCAGCCCCCAGGGAGGCTCCTACGAGCAGTACTTC.

The chain links TRBV27 to TRBJ1-6, with 8 bases matching TRBD1. This CDR3 is 15 amino acids long. Germline V CDR1 and CDR2: MNHEY, SMNVEV (reference sequence). J lost 9 bases, V lost 6 bases, and 10 bases had no gene match. The CDR3 DNA is TGTGCCAGCAGCCCCGCTAGGACAGGGAGTTCACCCCTCCACTTT. Protein product: CASSPARTGSSPLHF.

The chain is built from TRBV5-1 and TRBJ2-3; weak D call: TRBD2 (6 bases). The CDR3 sequence is 14 residues long. Trimming left V 2 bases short and J 4 bases short, with 11 bases between. Germline V gene sequence: CDR1 SGHRS, CDR2 YFSETQ. The CDR3 coding sequence is TGCGCCAGCAGCTTATCGACTAGGCCAGATACGCAGTATTTT. Its translation: CASSLSTRPDTQYF.

The genes are TRBV5-1 and TRBJ1-4, with 9 bases aligning to TRBD1. This CDR3 is 14 amino acids long. Germline trimming cut 4 bases from V and 7 bases from J; bases unmatched to any gene: 5. The germline gives CDR1 SGHRS, CDR2 YFSETQ. For the CDR3, the DNA is TGCGCCAGCAGCCCACAGGGGGCGCTTGAAAAACTGTTTTTT. This encodes CASSPQGALEKLFF. Full variable domain (outside the CDR3, taken from reference TRBV5-1 and TRBJ1-4): KAGVTQTPRYLIKTRGQQVTLSCSPISGHRSVSWYQQTPGQGLQFLFEYFSETQRNKGNFPGRFSGRQFSNSRSEMNVSTLELGDSALYLCASSPQGALEKLFFGSGTQLSVL.